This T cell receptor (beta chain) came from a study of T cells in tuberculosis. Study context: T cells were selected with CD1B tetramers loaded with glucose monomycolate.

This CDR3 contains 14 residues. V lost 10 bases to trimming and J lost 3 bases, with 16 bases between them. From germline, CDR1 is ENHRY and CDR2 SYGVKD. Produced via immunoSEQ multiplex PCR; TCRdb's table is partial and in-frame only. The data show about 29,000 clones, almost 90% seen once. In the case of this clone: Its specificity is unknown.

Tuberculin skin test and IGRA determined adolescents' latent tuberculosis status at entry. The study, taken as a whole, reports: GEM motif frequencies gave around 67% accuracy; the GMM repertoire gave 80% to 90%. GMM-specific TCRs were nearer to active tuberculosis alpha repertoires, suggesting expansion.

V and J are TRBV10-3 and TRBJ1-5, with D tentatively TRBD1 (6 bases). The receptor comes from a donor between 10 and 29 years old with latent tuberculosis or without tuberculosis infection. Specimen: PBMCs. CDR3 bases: TGTGCCACCCGACGGTACAGGGTCAATCAGCCCCAGCATTTT. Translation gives CATRRYRVNQPQHF.